Listed below are T cell receptor beta chains from one sample, sequenced in a study of T cell responses to AZD1222 COVID-19 vaccine. Profiling relied on immunoSEQ multiplex PCR, and the TCRdb table lists in-frame clones only, not all of them. Here the sample spans about 96,000 clones, 89% being singletons. This sample comprised peripheral blood, obtained on day 0 of AZD1222 vaccination. The receptors were gathered from an adult in good health. The conserved cysteine and the conserved F or W are not part of the CDR3 here. D genes are given only for firm matches. Only part of the rows carry a size: once, few, many, or a class if the clone is expanded.

length: 11; D: .; size: .; V: TRBV19; J: TRBJ1-5; CDR3: ATKLAGNQPQH
length: 10; D: .; size: .; V: TRBV18; J: TRBJ2-1; CDR3: ASSPGGYEQF
length: 12; D: TRBD2; size: once; V: TRBV5-1; J: TRBJ2-3; CDR3: ASSFGLGTDTQY
length: 14; D: .; size: .; V: TRBV28; J: TRBJ2-7; CDR3: ASRPSDRLPSYEQY
length: 11; D: .; size: few; V: TRBV6-4; J: TRBJ2-3; CDR3: ASSVPGTDTQY
length: 13; D: .; size: .; V: TRBV18; J: TRBJ2-5; CDR3: ASSLPKGGAETQY
length: 13; D: .; size: .; V: TRBV19; J: TRBJ1-1; CDR3: ASRMNGRGDTEAF
length: 15; D: .; size: few; V: TRBV9; J: TRBJ1-1; CDR3: ASSAGQNPRANTEAF
length: 12; D: TRBD1; size: .; V: TRBV29-1; J: TRBJ2-3; CDR3: SDSGTGITDTQY
length: 13; D: TRBD1; size: .; V: TRBV19; J: TRBJ2-5; CDR3: ASSIGTGGKETQY
length: 15; D: .; size: .; V: TRBV9; J: TRBJ1-1; CDR3: ASSVGPQGKGVTEAF
length: 11; D: .; size: .; V: TRBV28; J: TRBJ1-1; CDR3: ASSLTGGTEAF
length: 13; D: .; size: few; V: TRBV5-4; J: TRBJ1-1; CDR3: ASILPGLPNTEAF
length: 14; D: .; size: .; V: TRBV7-9; J: TRBJ2-5; CDR3: ASSLPPRDGGETQY
length: 11; D: TRBD1; size: .; V: TRBV12-3/TRBV12-4; J: TRBJ1-5; CDR3: ASSGRDSQPQH
length: 10; D: .; size: .; V: TRBV6-5; J: TRBJ1-2; CDR3: ASSPFPGGYT
length: 12; D: .; size: .; V: TRBV30; J: TRBJ1-3; CDR3: AWMRSGTGNTIY
length: 13; D: .; size: .; V: TRBV19; J: TRBJ1-3; CDR3: ASGVSSFSGNTIY
length: 13; D: .; size: .; V: TRBV30; J: TRBJ1-6; CDR3: AWSVRSRLNSPLH
length: 11; D: .; size: .; V: TRBV5-1; J: TRBJ2-5; CDR3: ASSGQYQETQY
length: 14; D: TRBD1; size: .; V: TRBV5-4; J: TRBJ1-2; CDR3: ASSTKTGAPFYGYT
length: 10; D: .; size: .; V: TRBV7-9; J: TRBJ1-2; CDR3: ASSGDNYGYT
length: 12; D: .; size: .; V: TRBV30; J: TRBJ1-4; CDR3: AWSVKRSHEKLF
length: 14; D: TRBD2; size: .; V: TRBV5-4; J: TRBJ2-3; CDR3: ASSQPRGTYTDTQY
length: 13; D: .; size: .; V: TRBV25-1; J: TRBJ1-1; CDR3: ASSESDGSWPGAF
length: 13; D: .; size: few; V: TRBV5-1; J: TRBJ1-2; CDR3: ASSLGQSSNYGYT
length: 10; D: .; size: few; V: TRBV19; J: TRBJ1-5; CDR3: ASSIFNQPQH
length: 14; D: .; size: .; V: TRBV18; J: TRBJ2-1; CDR3: ASSPVGTATYNEQF
length: 14; D: TRBD2; size: .; V: TRBV6-2/TRBV6-3; J: TRBJ2-3; CDR3: ASSYRTSGPPGTQY
length: 14; D: .; size: once; V: TRBV5-1; J: TRBJ1-6; CDR3: ASTFSPGTYNSPLH
length: 11; D: .; size: .; V: TRBV2; J: TRBJ1-1; CDR3: ASRRGVNTEAF
length: 11; D: .; size: .; V: TRBV5-4; J: TRBJ1-4; CDR3: ASRTATNEKLF
length: 13; D: TRBD1; size: .; V: TRBV27; J: TRBJ1-6; CDR3: ASSFRTGRNSPLH
length: 10; D: TRBD1; size: .; V: TRBV5-8; J: TRBJ2-1; CDR3: ASSYHRGEQF
length: 15; D: .; size: .; V: TRBV18; J: TRBJ1-1; CDR3: ASSPPGAGGKNTEAF
length: 13; D: TRBD1; size: .; V: TRBV11-1; J: TRBJ1-1; CDR3: ASSWATGGGTEAF
length: 12; D: .; size: .; V: TRBV27; J: TRBJ1-3; CDR3: ASSLRGAGNTIY
length: 13; D: .; size: few; V: TRBV5-1; J: TRBJ2-7; CDR3: ASSLGLTESYEQY
length: 13; D: TRBD2; size: .; V: TRBV11-2; J: TRBJ2-3; CDR3: ASSLRTSGSDTQY
length: 10; D: .; size: .; V: TRBV20-1; J: TRBJ2-2; CDR3: SASLVPGELF
length: 15; D: .; size: .; V: TRBV15; J: TRBJ1-3; CDR3: ATSQGDISYSGNTIY
length: 14; D: TRBD1; size: once; V: TRBV28; J: TRBJ1-2; CDR3: ASSLSGTGGPYGYT
length: 12; D: .; size: .; V: TRBV7-7; J: TRBJ2-2; CDR3: ASRQSGGTGELF
length: 12; D: .; size: .; V: TRBV5-1; J: TRBJ2-7; CDR3: ASSLVELGYEQY
length: 10; D: .; size: once; V: TRBV15; J: TRBJ1-1; CDR3: ATSSGRFEAF
length: 11; D: .; size: .; V: TRBV5-6; J: TRBJ2-2; CDR3: ASSFAAHGELF
length: 11; D: .; size: .; V: TRBV2; J: TRBJ2-7; CDR3: ASSGFPHYEQY
length: 14; D: .; size: .; V: TRBV29-1; J: TRBJ1-3; CDR3: SVEQGSVLSGNTIY
length: 14; D: TRBD2; size: .; V: TRBV6-4; J: TRBJ2-2; CDR3: ASSEAGGWNTGELF
length: 12; D: .; size: .; V: TRBV12-5; J: TRBJ2-7; CDR3: ASGLGSNTYEQY
length: 14; D: .; size: .; V: TRBV5-1; J: TRBJ1-4; CDR3: ASSRLGGRNNEKLF
length: 12; D: TRBD1; size: .; V: TRBV28; J: TRBJ2-5; CDR3: ASSLRTGEETQY
length: 14; D: .; size: .; V: TRBV6-5; J: TRBJ1-4; CDR3: ASSLGTISRGEKLF
length: 14; D: TRBD1; size: .; V: TRBV13; J: TRBJ1-2; CDR3: ASSLLMGTGDYGYT
length: 11; D: TRBD1; size: .; V: TRBV30; J: TRBJ2-7; CDR3: AWEGQGNYEQY
length: 12; D: .; size: .; V: TRBV27; J: TRBJ1-5; CDR3: ASSGPGPNQPQH
length: 12; D: .; size: .; V: TRBV7-9; J: TRBJ1-5; CDR3: ASSGGRVFQPQH
length: 12; D: TRBD1; size: .; V: TRBV5-1; J: TRBJ1-1; CDR3: ASSFPGGLTEAF
length: 11; D: .; size: .; V: TRBV7-9; J: TRBJ1-6; CDR3: ASSLDQQGTLH